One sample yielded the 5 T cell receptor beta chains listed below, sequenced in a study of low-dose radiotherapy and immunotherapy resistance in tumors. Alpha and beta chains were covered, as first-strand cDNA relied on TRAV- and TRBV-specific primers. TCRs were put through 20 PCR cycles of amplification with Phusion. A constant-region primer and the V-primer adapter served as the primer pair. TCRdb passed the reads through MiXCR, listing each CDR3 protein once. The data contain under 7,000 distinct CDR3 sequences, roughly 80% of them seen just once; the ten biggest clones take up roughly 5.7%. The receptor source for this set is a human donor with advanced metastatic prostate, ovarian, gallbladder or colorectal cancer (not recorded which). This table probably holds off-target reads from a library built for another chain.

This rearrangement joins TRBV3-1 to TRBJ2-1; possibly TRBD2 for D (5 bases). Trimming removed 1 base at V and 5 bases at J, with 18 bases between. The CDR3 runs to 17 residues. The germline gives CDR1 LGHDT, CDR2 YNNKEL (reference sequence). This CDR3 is CASSQAFPGNPHNEQFF. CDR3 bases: TGTGCCAGCAGCCAAGCCTTTCCGGGGAATCCCCACAATGAGCAGTTCTTC.

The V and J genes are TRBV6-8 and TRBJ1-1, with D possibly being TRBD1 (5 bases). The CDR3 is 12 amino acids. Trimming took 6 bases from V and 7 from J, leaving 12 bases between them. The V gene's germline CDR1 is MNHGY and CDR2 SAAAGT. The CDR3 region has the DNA TGTGCCAGCAGCGAAACAGGACTTGAAGCTTTCTTT. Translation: CASSETGLEAFF.

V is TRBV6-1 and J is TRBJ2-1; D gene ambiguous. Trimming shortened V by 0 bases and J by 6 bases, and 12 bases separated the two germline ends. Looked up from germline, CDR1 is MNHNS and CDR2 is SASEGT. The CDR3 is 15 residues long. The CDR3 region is CASSEAWVYGNEQFF. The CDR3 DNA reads TGTGCCAGCAGTGAAGCCTGGGTTTATGGCAATGAGCAGTTCTTC.

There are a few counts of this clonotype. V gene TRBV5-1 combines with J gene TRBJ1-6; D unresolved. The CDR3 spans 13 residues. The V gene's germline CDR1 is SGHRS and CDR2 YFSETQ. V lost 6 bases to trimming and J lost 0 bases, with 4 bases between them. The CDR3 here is CASKSSYNSPLHF. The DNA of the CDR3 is TGCGCCAGCAAATCCTCCTATAATTCACCCCTCCACTTT.

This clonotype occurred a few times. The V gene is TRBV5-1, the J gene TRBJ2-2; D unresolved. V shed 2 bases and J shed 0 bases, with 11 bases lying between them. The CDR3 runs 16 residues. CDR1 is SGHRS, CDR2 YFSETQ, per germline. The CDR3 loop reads CASSLQLDSNTGELFF. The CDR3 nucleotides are TGCGCCAGCAGCTTACAGCTTGATTCGAACACCGGGGAGCTGTTTTTT.